Below, one TCR beta chain is given with its context. The antigen remains undetermined. The junction does not match germline at one end; this may be a read error. These data are taken from a study of tumor-infiltrating lymphocytes in primary liver carcinoma. Looking at the study overall: Tissue type made little difference to sample yields of roughly 3.5 to 7.5 million productive TCRbeta reads. Findings and caveats of the study: Representation across all five tumor regions was limited to only about 7-25% of top clones. The difference in top-250-clone fraction between tumors and blood was significant, favoring tumors (p = 0.039).

From about 490 ng of total RNA, TCR beta-specific cDNA was reverse-transcribed using a constant-region primer. Libraries covering TCR beta were generated through three nested multiplex PCR rounds (using a slightly modified ARM-PCR). Primers for the first two PCR rounds were TRBV1-TRBV30 forward primers and a C-beta reverse primer (around 10 cycles per round). TCRdb re-analysed the multiplex PCR reads in MiXCR, keeping a single row per CDR3 protein. The data hold 75,000 to 90,000 distinct CDR3 sequences, with 72% observed a single time. This CDR3 is 16 amino acids long. CDR1 DFQATT and CDR2 SNEGSKA come from the germline V gene (reference sequence). Co-extraction of both nucleic acids (RNA and DNA) used 20-30 mg of unsorted bulk tissue. Surgeons treated the primary liver carcinoma of the patients by surgical resection.

Sequencing was done on a sample of liver tumor tissue from sampling region 1. This sample's subset: tumor region T1, superior pole. The clonotype originates from a man aged 35-49 years with primary liver carcinoma and hepatitis B virus infection. The chain recombines TRBV20-1 with TRBJ2-1, with TRBD2 matching over 9 bases. DNA for the CDR3: TGCAGTGCTAGAAAAAGCGGGAGGTCCGCCTACAATAAGCAGTCCTTC. Residues: CSARKSGRSAYNKQSF.